The present T cell receptor beta chain was sequenced within a study of blood T cell repertoires in COVID-19. Germline CDR1 is MNHEY and CDR2 is SVGEGT. Trimming stripped 2 bases from V and 0 bases from J, with 21 bases between. The CDR3 is 19 residues long. Grouping used clinical history reported by participants in a survey and questionnaire. Here immunoSEQ multiplex PCR was the method, and the copy in TCRdb shows in-frame clones only, minus some. Of a few hundred thousand clones detected, more than 85% appear once; the ten largest clones hold approximately 18%. This clonotype originated in a woman under 40 who had recovered from COVID-19. The sequencing sample was made of PBMCs or T cells enriched from blood (not recorded which). The V call is TRBV6-2 or TRBV6-3, the J call TRBJ2-3; D possibly corresponds to TRBD2 (6 bases). CDR3 DNA: TGTGCCAGCAGTTACACGGCTGAAATGGCGGGGAGGAGCACAGATACGCAGTATTTT. Its translation: CASSYTAEMAGRSTDTQYF.